The 23 T cell receptor beta chains below all came from one sample that was sequenced in a study of spatial heterogeneity in lung cancer. Time point indicated: sample taken at primary tumor resection. A single record per CDR3 protein comes from TCRdb applying MiXCR to the 5' RACE reads. This table has approximately 24,000 distinct CDR3 sequences, around 5% appearing once. The sample was PBMCs, taken at surgery. These receptors originate from a male donor with early-stage non-small cell lung cancer.

This clonotype has a count of ten or more. V and J are TRBV6-2 or TRBV6-3 and TRBJ2-2; D call uncertain. CDR3 length: 13 amino acids. Germline assignment: CDR1 MNHEY and CDR2 SVGEGT. The V gene lost 4 bases and the J gene lost 9 bases, with 12 bases spanning the gap. The CDR3 loop is CASSSPGDRELFF. The CDR3 DNA is TGTGCCAGCAGTTCCCCCGGAGACCGGGAGCTGTTTTTT.

This clonotype was counted many times. V gene TRBV5-1 combines with J gene TRBJ2-2; 11 nucleotides align to TRBD2. Germline CDR1 and CDR2: SGHRS and YFSETQ. This CDR3 is built from 16 residues. J gave up 6 bases and V 4 bases, and 8 bases lay outside the gene matches. The CDR3 region is CASSPSGGTWAGELFF. CDR3 nucleotide sequence: TGCGCCAGCAGCCCTAGCGGGGGGACTTGGGCCGGGGAGCTGTTTTTT.

At least ten counts were recorded for this clonotype. V usage is TRBV20-1 and J usage is TRBJ2-4, with TRBD1 as a possible D gene (5 bases). The germline V gene encodes CDR1 DFQATT and CDR2 SNEGSKA (reference sequence). Trimming took off 6 bases at V and 0 bases at J, with 15 bases between the two ends. The CDR3 contains 15 residues. For the CDR3, the DNA is TGCAGTGCCAAGGGGTCCGAACTAGCCAAAAACATTCAGTACTTC. Protein product: CSAKGSELAKNIQYF.

This clonotype was observed many times. This chain joins TRBV20-1 and TRBJ1-2; D uncertain. The CDR3 runs 13 residues. Germline assignment: CDR1 DFQATT and CDR2 SNEGSKA (reference sequence). Trimming shortened V by 0 bases and J by 8 bases, and 13 bases separated the two germline ends. The CDR3 protein is CSARDSPGNGYTF. In nucleotides, the CDR3 is TGCAGTGCTAGAGATTCCCCGGGGAACGGCTACACCTTC.

The sample holds many counts of this clonotype. V and J are TRBV6-5 and TRBJ2-1, with 8 bases matching TRBD1. Germline V gives CDR1 MNHEY, CDR2 SVGAGI. J was trimmed by 4 bases and V by 4 bases; bases with no gene match: 6. The CDR3 loop spans 15 amino acids. For the CDR3, the DNA is TGTGCCAGCAGTTCGCAGGGGGCTGGGTACAATGAGCAGTTCTTC. It codes for CASSSQGAGYNEQFF.

In its sample, this clonotype was seen many times. V usage is TRBV28 and J usage is TRBJ2-3; D call uncertain. V was trimmed by 1 base and J by 4 bases, leaving 12 bases between them. CDR1 and CDR2 (germline): MDHEN, SYDVKM. This CDR3 is built from 15 residues. The DNA of the CDR3 is TGTGCCAGCAGTTTATCCCAACGACGGGCAGATACGCAGTATTTT. Its translation is CASSLSQRRADTQYF. Filled out from reference TRBV28 and TRBJ2-3, the complete variable domain reads DVKVTQSSRYLVKRTGEKVFLECVQDMDHENMFWYRQDPGLGLRLIYFSYDVKMKEKGDIPEGYSVSREKKERFSLILESASTNQTSMYLCASSLSQRRADTQYFGPGTRLTVL.

This clonotype was seen many times. This sequence joins TRBV28 and TRBJ2-5; perhaps TRBD2 as D (7 bases). The germline V and J ends were trimmed by 5 bases and 4 bases, with 14 bases remaining between them. CDR1 and CDR2 from the germline V gene are MDHEN and SYDVKM. The CDR3 spans 14 residues. CDR3 residues: CASSLPGGPETQYF. The CDR3 DNA follows: TGTGCCAGCAGTCTCCCGGGGGGCCCAGAGACCCAGTACTTC.

This clonotype was recorded many times. The chain links TRBV11-1 to TRBJ2-7; either TRBD1 or TRBD2 may fit D (5 bases each). Germline assignment: CDR1 SGHAT and CDR2 FQDESV (reference sequence). The V end lost 5 bases, the J end lost 2 bases, and 16 bases lay between the germline ends. The length of the CDR3 is 15 residues. The CDR3 nucleotides read TGTGCCAGCAGCAAAAGGGACGGAGCCACCTACGAGCAGTACTTC. Its protein is CASSKRDGATYEQYF.

By frequency in the sample, this clonotype is medium-sized. The rearrangement links TRBV12-3 or TRBV12-4 to TRBJ2-2; D possibly uses TRBD1 or TRBD2 (5 bases each). The CDR3 is 14 amino acids. V was pared by 6 bases and J by 4 bases, with 12 bases between. CDR3 region: CASRPWGFTGELFF. CDR3 bases: TGTGCCAGCAGGCCCTGGGGGTTCACCGGGGAGCTGTTTTTT.

The table lists this clonotype with many counts. J is TRBJ1-5 and V is TRBV27; no clear D. Germline lookup yields CDR1 MNHEY and CDR2 SMNVEV (reference sequence). The CDR3 contains 16 residues. Between the trimmed V and J ends, which lost 6 bases and 0 bases, there was a span of 15 bases. The CDR3 is CASSVSAWDSNQPQHF. CDR3 coding DNA: TGTGCCAGCAGCGTCAGTGCTTGGGATAGCAATCAGCCCCAGCATTTT.

With respect to this clonotype: A read error may explain this, as a much larger clone is one base away. Here the CDR3 reads CVSSPRRGSSYNEQFF. CDR3 sequence (DNA): TGTGTCAGCTCACCACGCAGGGGGAGCTCCTACAATGAGCAGTTCTTC. This chain connects TRBV18 to TRBJ2-1; 7 bases are a match to TRBD1. CDR1 is KGHSH and CDR2 is LQKENI in the germline V gene. The CDR3 loop spans 16 amino acids.

This clonotype has a count of ten or more. At one boundary the junction diverges from the germline segment, which might be a read error. The V call is TRBV7-3, the J call TRBJ2-1; 8 positions match TRBD2. The germline V gene has CDR1 SGHTA and CDR2 FQGTGA. The CDR3 sequence is 16 residues long. Written as DNA, the CDR3 is TGTGCCAGCAGCCTAACCGCGGGAGGCTCCTACAATGAGCAGTTCTTC. This sequence encodes CASSLTAGGSYNEQFF. The variable domain in full, completed from reference TRBV7-3 and TRBJ2-1, reads GAGVSQTPSNKVTEKGKYVELRCDPISGHTALYWYRQSLGQGPEFLIYFQGTGAADDSGLPNDRFFAVRPEGSVSTLKIQRTERGDSAVYLCASSLTAGGSYNEQFFGPGTRLTVL.

This clonotype was detected ten times or more. The chain recombines TRBV18 with TRBJ2-4, with unresolved D. This CDR3 contains 16 residues. CDR1 and CDR2 from the germline V gene are KGHSH and LQKENI. V was cut by 5 bases and J by 0 bases, with 14 bases left in between. The CDR3, as DNA: TGTGCCAGCTCAGCCAACAGCGATCTAGCCAAAAACATTCAGTACTTC. It translates to CASSANSDLAKNIQYF.

At least ten counts were recorded for this clonotype. Here the CDR3 reads CASSPGAYYNEQFF. CDR3 bases: TGCGCCAGCAGCCCAGGGGCCTACTACAATGAGCAGTTCTTC. The chain links TRBV5-1 to TRBJ2-1, with D perhaps matching TRBD1 (6 bases). This CDR3 region has 14 residues. Trimming pared 4 bases from V and 3 bases from J, leaving 11 bases between. CDR1 SGHRS and CDR2 YFSETQ come from the germline V gene.

The sample holds many counts of this clonotype. The genes are TRBV5-1 and TRBJ2-4; D possibly corresponds to TRBD1 (5 bases). Germline V gene sequence: CDR1 SGHRS, CDR2 YFSETQ. Deletions cut 0 bases from V and 6 bases from J, with 13 bases between. CDR3 length equals 15 residues. CDR3 nucleotide sequence: TGCGCCAGCAGCTTGGGGGGCCAGTATGGAAACATTCAGTACTTC. Translating it yields CASSLGGQYGNIQYF.

This clonotype was seen repeatedly, ten times or more. The J gene is TRBJ1-1, the V gene TRBV20-1, with 7 bases identical to TRBD1. Germline CDR1 is DFQATT and CDR2 is SNEGSKA (reference sequence). The CDR3 runs to 15 residues. J gave up 1 base and V 0 bases, and 5 bases lay outside the gene matches. The CDR3 sequence is CSARDFGTANTEAFF. In nucleotides, the CDR3 is TGCAGTGCTAGAGACTTCGGGACAGCGAACACTGAAGCTTTCTTT.

The sample holds many counts of this clonotype. The V gene is TRBV29-1, the J gene TRBJ2-5; 11 positions agree with TRBD1. The CDR3 has 13 amino acids. Germline lookup yields CDR1 SQVTM and CDR2 ANQGSEA. Trimming took 6 bases from V and 6 from J; bases not matched to a gene: 6. CDR3 amino acids: CSVDRGLGQTQYF. CDR3 DNA: TGCAGCGTGGACAGGGGGCTCGGTCAGACCCAGTACTTC.

The sample holds many counts of this clonotype. This chain links TRBV7-3 with TRBJ2-2, with D possibly being TRBD1 or TRBD2 (6 bases each). CDR3 length: 15 amino acids. Germline V gives CDR1 SGHTA, CDR2 FQGTGA. The germline V and J ends were trimmed by 1 base and 3 bases, with 9 bases remaining between them. The CDR3 protein is CASSLKGDYTGELFF. DNA of the CDR3: TGTGCCAGCAGCTTAAAGGGGGACTACACCGGGGAGCTGTTTTTT.

This clonotype has a count of ten or more. This rearrangement joins TRBV7-3 to TRBJ2-7; D possibly corresponds to TRBD2 (6 bases). Trimming cost V 5 bases and J 1 base, with 15 bases left between them. Germline CDR1 is SGHTA and CDR2 is FQGTGA. This CDR3 region has 15 residues. The CDR3 DNA is TGTGCCAGCAGCGCCGGCGGGGCCCCATCCTACGAGCAGTACTTC. This translates into CASSAGGAPSYEQYF.

There are many counts of this clonotype. V and J are TRBV7-2 and TRBJ2-5; D is uncertain. The length of the CDR3 is 17 residues. The V gene's germline CDR1 is SGHTA and CDR2 FQGNSA. Trimming shortened V by 5 bases and J by 3 bases, and 22 bases separated the two germline ends. CDR3 sequence: CASSLGPWAELKETQYF. CDR3 coding DNA: TGTGCCAGCAGCCTAGGGCCATGGGCAGAATTGAAAGAGACCCAGTACTTC.

This clonotype was seen repeatedly, ten times or more. The chain uses TRBV25-1 and TRBJ2-3; D gene ambiguous. CDR3 size: 15 residues. V was trimmed by 2 bases and J by 3 bases, leaving 12 bases between them. Germline loops: CDR1 MGHDK, CDR2 SYGVNS. CDR3 nucleotides: TGTGCCAGCAGTGAAATGGGCCTAGATACAGATACGCAGTATTTT. It specifies CASSEMGLDTDTQYF. Based on the CDR3 plus reference TRBV25-1 and TRBJ2-3, the full variable domain is EADIYQTPRYLVIGTGKKITLECSQTMGHDKMYWYQQDPGMELHLIHYSYGVNSTEKGDLSSESTVSRIRTEHFPLTLESARPSHTSQYLCASSEMGLDTDTQYFGPGTRLTVL.

Ten or more counts support this clonotype. The J gene is TRBJ2-5, the V gene TRBV2, with no clear D. V dropped 6 bases and J dropped 1 base, with 6 bases sitting between them. From germline, CDR1 is SNHLY and CDR2 FYNNEI. The length of the CDR3 is 12 residues. The DNA for the CDR3 is TGTGCCAGCAGACCCCGCCAAGAGACCCAGTACTTC. It is translated as CASRPRQETQYF.

The CDR3 loop reads CASSLLGSPLHF. The CDR3 coding sequence is TGTGCCAGCAGTTTACTTGGCTCACCCCTCCACTTT. The chain carries TRBV27 and TRBJ1-6, with D unclear. The CDR3 is 12 residues long. Trimming removed 2 bases at V and 10 bases at J, with 6 bases between. Germline-derived CDR1 and CDR2 are MNHEY and SMNVEV (reference sequence).